This T cell receptor beta chain stems from a study of tumor-infiltrating lymphocytes in primary liver carcinoma. Synthesis of TCR beta cDNA was carried out from 500 ng total RNA with a constant-region primer. Amplification in three nested multiplex PCR rounds with slightly modified ARM-PCR gave rise to TCR beta libraries. Rounds one and two of PCR, each of around 11 cycles, were primed with TRBV1-TRBV30 forward primers and a C-beta reverse primer. TCRdb analysed the multiplex PCR reads with MiXCR anew, one entry per CDR3 protein. The table has roughly 70,000 distinct CDR3 sequences, about 71% seen once. Taking 20-30 mg of unsorted bulk tissue, the authors co-extracted RNA and DNA. CDR3 length: 20 residues. J was trimmed by 9 bases and V by 2 bases; bases with no gene match: 17. Germline lookup yields CDR1 MNHNY and CDR2 SVGAGI (reference sequence).

Source material: liver tumor tissue from sampling region 4. Subset here: tumor region T4, right-lateral pole. This clonotype was sampled from a man in his forties with primary liver carcinoma and hepatitis B virus infection. The J gene is TRBJ2-2, the V gene TRBV6-6, with 14 bases matching TRBD2. CDR3 DNA: TGTGCCAGCAGTTACATGGGAACGGGACTAGCGGGAGCTAAGTCCAGGGAGCTGTTTTTT. Its translation: CASSYMGTGLAGAKSRELFF.